These 17 T cell receptor beta chains share one sample of origin, sequenced in a study of blood T cell repertoires in COVID-19. The data were produced by immunoSEQ multiplex PCR, yet TCRdb's version contains in-frame clones alone and is incomplete. The sample lists roughly 100,000 clones, 80% to 90% seen once, with about 5% in the top ten. What was sequenced was peripheral blood. Every receptor here comes from a man aged 55 to 70 with acute or convalescent COVID-19.

V usage is TRBV3-1 (or the pseudogene TRBV3-2) and J usage is TRBJ1-5, with D possibly being TRBD1 (6 bases). In germline, CDR1 is LGHDT, CDR2 YNNKEL (reference sequence). This CDR3 has 17 amino acids. The ends were cut back, 3 bases at V and 5 bases at J, with 20 bases in the middle. The CDR3: CASSQIAPRGRHQPQHF. In DNA form, the CDR3 reads TGTGCCAGCAGCCAGATCGCCCCCAGGGGACGGCATCAGCCCCAGCATTTT.

This chain uses TRBV4-1 with TRBJ2-1, with 8 bases aligning to TRBD2. Per germline, CDR1 MGHRA and CDR2 YSYEKL. The CDR3 loop spans 17 amino acids. With 3 bases clipped from V and 7 bases from J, the junction kept 14 bases outside the gene matches. CDR3 loop: CASSHPFGRGVQNEQFF. The DNA of the CDR3 is TGCGCCAGCAGCCATCCCTTCGGGCGGGGGGTACAAAATGAGCAGTTCTTC.

This chain connects TRBV2 to TRBJ1-2; 7 nucleotides line up with TRBD1. The CDR3 runs 16 residues. The germline CDR1 and CDR2 sequences are SNHLY and FYNNEI. J lost 3 bases, V lost 6 bases, and 13 bases had no gene match. CDR3 nucleotides: TGTGCCAGCAGCCAGGGACAGTCTAATCTCTACTATGGCTACACCTTC. Translated: CASSQGQSNLYYGYTF.

The rearrangement joins TRBV27 to TRBJ2-3, with 8 bases fitting TRBD1. The germline V gene encodes CDR1 MNHEY and CDR2 SMNVEV (reference sequence). This CDR3 has 13 residues. The ends lost 3 bases at V and 6 bases at J; junction bases unmatched: 2. In DNA form, the CDR3 reads TGTGCCAGCAGTTTTCAGGGGGCCGATACGCAGTATTTT. It yields the protein CASSFQGADTQYF.

This sequence joins TRBV3-1 (or the pseudogene TRBV3-2) and TRBJ2-1; 10 positions match TRBD1. The J segment lost 6 bases and the V segment lost 4 bases, leaving 6 bases of the junction unmatched. The length of the CDR3 is 15 residues. CDR1 LGHDT and CDR2 YNNKEL come from the germline V gene (reference sequence). For the CDR3, the DNA is TGTGCCAGCAGCCTCCGGACAGGGGGTCTCAATGAGCAGTTCTTC. Its translation is CASSLRTGGLNEQFF.

The chain has TRBV7-2 and TRBJ2-7, with D possibly matching TRBD2 (6 bases). The CDR3 consists of 15 residues. Germline V gene data show CDR1 as SGHTA and CDR2 as FQGNSA. Trimming took off 2 bases at V and 3 bases at J, with 14 bases between the two ends. In DNA form, the CDR3 reads TGTGCCAGCAGCTTATCGACGGGAGACAGCTACGAGCAGTACTTC. As protein: CASSLSTGDSYEQYF.

The CDR3: CASSKTGGLVAFF. The CDR3 DNA reads as TGTGCCAGCAGTAAGACAGGGGGCCTGGTCGCTTTCTTT. This sequence joins TRBV6-5 and TRBJ1-1; 10 nucleotides match TRBD1. The CDR3 sequence is 13 residues long. The germline V gene encodes CDR1 MNHEY and CDR2 SVGAGI. With V trimmed by 5 bases and J by 11 bases, 8 bases remained unmatched.

This chain links TRBV7-2 with TRBJ1-2; TRBD1 is a possible D gene (5 bases). This CDR3 is 14 amino acids long. V gave up 5 bases and J gave up 4 bases, with 14 bases separating them. Germline V CDR1 and CDR2: SGHTA, FQGNSA. The CDR3 sequence is CASSEYRGGYGYTF. CDR3 bases: TGTGCCAGCAGCGAATATCGGGGGGGCTATGGCTACACCTTC.

V gene TRBV5-6 combines with J gene TRBJ2-2, with D unclear. CDR3 size: 12 residues. Germline V gives CDR1 SGHDT, CDR2 YYEEEE. V lost 1 base, J lost 7 bases, and 5 bases lay in between. CDR3 in amino acids: CASSLSVGELFF. The CDR3 DNA reads TGTGCCAGCAGCTTGTCAGTCGGGGAGCTGTTTTTT.

The genes are TRBV7-8 and TRBJ1-5; TRBD1 agrees at 7 bases. The germline V gene encodes CDR1 SGHVS and CDR2 FQNEAQ. J gave up 5 bases and V 5 bases, and 12 bases lay outside the gene matches. This CDR3 region has 16 residues. The CDR3 sequence: CASSPGDRVFYQPQHF. CDR3 nucleotides: TGTGCCAGCAGCCCAGGAGACAGGGTATTTTATCAGCCCCAGCATTTT.

The chain combines TRBV2 with TRBJ2-3, with 7 nucleotides matching TRBD2. The junction had 6 bases not matched to a gene; V was cut back by 7 bases and J by 5 bases. Looked up from germline, CDR1 is SNHLY and CDR2 is FYNNEI. There are 13 residues in the CDR3. CDR3 residues: CASTTRGIDTQYF. DNA for the CDR3: TGTGCCAGCACGACGCGGGGGATAGATACGCAGTATTTT.

This chain joins TRBV12-5 and TRBJ2-7; 8 bases are shared with TRBD1. Germline V CDR1 and CDR2: LGHNT, FRNRAP. J lost 3 bases, V lost 6 bases, and 10 bases had no gene match. This CDR3 has 15 amino acids. The CDR3 bases are TGTGCTAGTGGCGACCGACAGGGGAGTTTCTACGAGCAGTACTTC. Protein: CASGDRQGSFYEQYF.

This clone was observed a handful of times. The chain carries TRBV10-1 and TRBJ2-1; 12 bases align to TRBD2. CDR1 and CDR2 (germline): WNHNN, SYGVQD (reference sequence). V shed 6 bases and J 9 bases; nucleotides not matched to a gene: 6. The CDR3 extends over 14 amino acids. In DNA, the CDR3 is TGCGCCAGCAGCACTAGCGGGGGGTATAGTGAGCAGTTCTTC. Translated, it gives CASSTSGGYSEQFF.

The V and J genes are TRBV15 and TRBJ2-3; D is possibly TRBD2 (5 bases). The CDR3 has 13 residues. The V gene lost 3 bases and the J gene lost 4 bases, with 8 bases spanning the gap. Per germline, CDR1 LNHNV and CDR2 YYDKDF (reference sequence). The CDR3 here is CATSRSGPDTQYF. Here the CDR3 DNA reads TGTGCCACCAGCAGGAGCGGACCAGATACGCAGTATTTT. Combining the CDR3 with reference TRBV15 and TRBJ2-3 gives the whole variable domain DAMVIQNPRYQVTQFGKPVTLSCSQTLNHNVMYWYQQKSSQAPKLLFHYYDKDFNNEADTPDNFQSRRPNTSFCFLDIRSPGLGDTAMYLCATSRSGPDTQYFGPGTRLTVL.

This clone was observed a few times. The genes are TRBV4-3 and TRBJ2-3; unclear D gene. The CDR3 consists of 16 residues. From germline, CDR1 is LGHNA and CDR2 YSLEER. The V end was cut by 1 base, the J end by 1 base, with 12 bases between. This chain's CDR3 is CASSQGSIRGTDTQYF. The CDR3 DNA reads TGCGCCAGCAGCCAAGGGTCTATACGCGGCACAGATACGCAGTATTTT.

The chain couples TRBV3-1 (or the pseudogene TRBV3-2) to TRBJ1-5; no reliable D call. Per germline, CDR1 LGHDT and CDR2 YNNKEL (reference sequence). CDR3 length: 15 residues. V lost 0 bases and J lost 6, with 12 bases in between. CDR3 protein: CASSQDAGWGQPQHF. In nucleotides, the CDR3 is TGTGCCAGCAGCCAAGACGCGGGGTGGGGTCAGCCCCAGCATTTT.

The CDR3 protein is CASSPRDRDEKLFF. The CDR3 DNA reads as TGTGCCTCATCACCTCGGGACAGAGATGAAAAACTGTTTTTT. The J gene is TRBJ1-4, the V gene TRBV13; TRBD1 matches at 7 bases. The CDR3 totals 14 residues. The V gene's germline CDR1 is PRHDT and CDR2 FYEKMQ (reference sequence). J gave up 6 bases and V 11 bases, and 12 bases lay outside the gene matches.